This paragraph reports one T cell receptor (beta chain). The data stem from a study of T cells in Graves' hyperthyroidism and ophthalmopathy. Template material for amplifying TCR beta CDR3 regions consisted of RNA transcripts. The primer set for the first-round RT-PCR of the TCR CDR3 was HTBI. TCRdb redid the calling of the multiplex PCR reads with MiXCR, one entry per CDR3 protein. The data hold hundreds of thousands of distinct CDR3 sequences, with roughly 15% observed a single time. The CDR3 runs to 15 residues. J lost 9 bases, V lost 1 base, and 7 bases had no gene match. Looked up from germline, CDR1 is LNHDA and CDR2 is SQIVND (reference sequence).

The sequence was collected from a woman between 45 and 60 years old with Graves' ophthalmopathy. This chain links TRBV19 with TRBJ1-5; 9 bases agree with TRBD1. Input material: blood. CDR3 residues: CASSIVGQGSRPQHF. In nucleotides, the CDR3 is TGTGCCAGTAGTATAGTTGGACAGGGGTCGCGGCCCCAGCATTTT.